One sample yielded the 3 T cell receptor beta chains listed below, sequenced in a study of immune evolution from preneoplasia to lung adenocarcinoma. Only in-frame clones appear in the TCRdb table, and some are missing; sequencing was by immunoSEQ multiplex PCR. The repertoire holds 5,000 to 6,500 clones, around four fifths seen once, with over 3% in the top ten. Sequencing was performed on FFPE minimally invasive lung adenocarcinoma tissue. All receptors come from a person aged 55-80 years with lung adenocarcinoma.

The chain is built from TRBV5-1 and TRBJ1-2; no clear D gene. Germline loops: CDR1 SGHRS, CDR2 YFSETQ. The V end was cut by 4 bases, the J end by 0 bases, with 10 bases between. The CDR3 is 14 residues long. Written as DNA, the CDR3 is TGCGCCAGCAGCACCGACCCCCCTAACTATGGCTACACCTTC. It translates to CASSTDPPNYGYTF. Supplemented by reference TRBV5-1 and TRBJ1-2, the full variable domain reads KAGVTQTPRYLIKTRGQQVTLSCSPISGHRSVSWYQQTPGQGLQFLFEYFSETQRNKGNFPGRFSGRQFSNSRSEMNVSTLELGDSALYLCASSTDPPNYGYTFGSGTRLTVV.

This clone appeared a single time. The genes are TRBV5-4 and TRBJ2-1, with 8 bases lining up with TRBD2. Germline V gene sequence: CDR1 SGHNT, CDR2 YYREEE (reference sequence). Germline trimming cut 3 bases from V and 13 bases from J; bases unmatched to any gene: 3. This CDR3 is 11 amino acids long. CDR3 nucleotides: TGTGCCAGCAGCTCGGGACTAGATCAGTTCTTC. Translation gives CASSSGLDQFF. The full variable domain, completed using reference TRBV5-4 and TRBJ2-1, is ETGVTQSPTHLIKTRGQQVTLRCSSQSGHNTVSWYQQALGQGPQFIFQYYREEENGRGNFPPRFSGLQFPNYSSELNVNALELDDSALYLCASSSGLDQFFGPGTRLTVL.

The gene calls are TRBV15 and TRBJ2-5, with 13 bases identical to TRBD2. Germline CDR1 reads LNHNV; CDR2 reads YYDKDF (reference sequence). The V segment lost 2 bases and the J segment 3 bases; nucleotides outside the gene matches: 12. This CDR3 has 19 amino acids. The CDR3 DNA is TGTGCCACCAGCAGACGCATCTTTACTAGCGGGGGGGCGGAAGAGACCCAGTACTTC. Protein product: CATSRRIFTSGGAEETQYF.